The present entry profiles one TCR beta chain with its context. The antigen is unknown. The data belong to a study of cytotoxic CD8 clonotypes in ibrutinib-treated CLL. Study-level information: Among patients, 24 responded partially and 2 completely; approximately 14 then stayed remitted and around 12 progressed after median roughly 73 months.

Study-wide findings and caveats: Clonality showed a rise at ibrutinib response that reversed toward baseline at progression. Once treatment began, public clonotypes, which were uncommon, contracted or stayed stable.

The CDR3 is 15 amino acids. Unmatched junction bases numbered 13, after V lost 5 bases and J lost 9 bases. Per the germline V gene, CDR1 is SGHNT and CDR2 is YYREEE (reference sequence). The intended depth for sequencing was 1 in 200,000 to 1 in 1 million T cells. Repertoires were generated with immunoSEQ multiplex PCR, while TCRdb's copy carries only in-frame clones and drops some. The table lists approximately 45,000 clones, approximately 70% of them singletons. V gene TRBV5-4 combines with J gene TRBJ2-5, with 10 positions matching TRBD1. The sequence derives from a human donor with chronic lymphocytic leukemia. The source was PBMCs, collected after 24 months of ibrutinib treatment. CDR3 coding DNA: TGTGCCAGCAGTAAGCCGGGACAGGGGAAGGAGGCCCAGTACTTC. It encodes CASSKPGQGKEAQYF.